A single TCR beta chain is shown here with its context. Produced via immunoSEQ multiplex PCR; TCRdb's table is partial and in-frame only. This sample has 130,000 or so clones, with over 85% found just once. The record originates from a study of control samples from healthy donors and cancer patients. The CDR3 spans 14 residues. Germline lookup yields CDR1 MNHEY and CDR2 SVGAGI. The V gene end was trimmed by 6 bases and the J gene end by 2 bases; junction bases not matched to a gene: 4. The TCR originated in a young man in good health. The V and J genes are TRBV6-5 and TRBJ1-5, with TRBD1 matching over 7 bases. Input material: blood. The DNA of the CDR3 is TGTGCCAGCAGGGTCACAGGGGGCAATCAGCCCCAGCATTTT. This encodes CASRVTGGNQPQHF.